Following are 27 T cell receptor beta chains from one sample sequenced in a study of blood T cell repertoires in COVID-19. TCRdb's copy holds only in-frame clones and misses some; the assay was immunoSEQ multiplex PCR. The sample holds approximately 170,000 clones, more than 80% seen once. The sample consisted of PBMCs or T cells enriched from blood (not recorded which). These receptor sequences come from a middle-aged man who had recovered from COVID-19.

This chain joins TRBV7-6 and TRBJ1-6; D remains ambiguous. Deletions cut 4 bases from V and 6 bases from J, with 4 bases between. Germline CDR1 and CDR2: SGHVS and FNYEAQ. The CDR3 is made up of 12 amino acids. The CDR3, as DNA: TGTGCCAGCAGCTCCATTAATTCACCCCTCCACTTT. Protein: CASSSINSPLHF.

J is TRBJ1-6 and V is TRBV5-4, with D uncertain. The CDR3 consists of 14 residues. V lost 5 bases to trimming and J lost 8 bases, with 14 bases between them. Germline V CDR1 and CDR2: SGHNT, YYREEE (reference sequence). This CDR3 is CASSSDSDYSPLHF. The DNA for the CDR3 is TGTGCCAGCAGTAGTGATTCAGACTATTCACCCCTCCACTTT.

This chain uses TRBV2 with TRBJ2-3; 8 positions agree with TRBD2. This CDR3 is 15 amino acids long. In germline, CDR1 is SNHLY, CDR2 FYNNEI. J gave up 2 bases and V 2 bases, and 3 bases lay outside the gene matches. CDR3 sequence (DNA): TGTGCCAGCAGTGAAACTAGCGGACCCACAGATACGCAGTATTTT. Translated, it gives CASSETSGPTDTQYF.

The J gene is TRBJ2-5, the V gene TRBV7-2; D possibly corresponds to TRBD2 (6 bases). V was pared by 7 bases and J by 2 bases, with 14 bases between. CDR1 and CDR2 from the germline V gene are SGHTA and FQGNSA. The CDR3 covers 14 residues. This CDR3 reads CASTTLAWQETQYF. DNA for the CDR3: TGTGCCAGCACCACACTAGCCTGGCAAGAGACCCAGTACTTC.

The V and J genes are TRBV5-1 and TRBJ2-7; TRBD1 aligns across 8 bases. Germline CDR1 SGHRS, CDR2 YFSETQ. This CDR3 has 13 amino acids. The ends lost 2 bases at V and 6 bases at J; junction bases unmatched: 4. CDR3 loop: CASSFQQGGEQYF. CDR3 DNA sequence: TGCGCCAGCAGCTTTCAACAGGGGGGCGAGCAGTACTTC.

The chain uses TRBV2 and TRBJ2-3, with D possibly matching TRBD2 (5 bases). The germline gives CDR1 SNHLY, CDR2 FYNNEI. The CDR3 sequence is 14 residues long. Between the trimmed V and J ends, which lost 10 bases and 2 bases, there was a span of 16 bases. CDR3 sequence: CAIGRGAFTDTQYF. CDR3 bases: TGTGCCATCGGCCGGGGAGCCTTCACAGATACGCAGTATTTT.

This clone has just one count. The chain carries TRBV7-4 and TRBJ1-2; 7 bases map to TRBD1. The J segment lost 0 bases and the V segment lost 1 base, leaving 14 bases of the junction unmatched. The length of the CDR3 is 19 residues. Germline V gene data show CDR1 as SGHVT and CDR2 as SQSDAQ. The CDR3 coding sequence is TGTGCCAGCAGCTTAGACTACAGGGGAACGGTCTGGCCTAACTATGGCTACACCTTC. This sequence encodes CASSLDYRGTVWPNYGYTF.

This clone appeared a single time. This chain joins TRBV18 and TRBJ1-1, with D possibly matching TRBD1 (5 bases). The germline gives CDR1 KGHSH, CDR2 LQKENI. The V end was cut by 4 bases, the J end by 7 bases, with 16 bases between. This CDR3 spans 14 amino acids. This CDR3 reads CASSLTSGTIEAFF. The CDR3 DNA reads TGTGCCAGCTCACTAACGAGCGGGACTATTGAAGCTTTCTTT.

This sequence joins TRBV19 and TRBJ1-1; 9 bases map to TRBD1. The V segment lost 3 bases and the J segment 1 base; nucleotides outside the gene matches: 0. The germline CDR1 and CDR2 sequences are LNHDA and SQIVND (reference sequence). The CDR3 covers 14 residues. This CDR3 reads CASSMDRGNTEAFF. In DNA, the CDR3 is TGTGCCAGTAGTATGGACAGGGGGAACACTGAAGCTTTCTTT. The complete variable domain, with remaining parts taken from reference TRBV19 and TRBJ1-1, reads DGGITQSPKYLFRKEGQNVTLSCEQNLNHDAMYWYRQDPGQGLRLIYYSQIVNDFQKGDIAEGYSVSREKKESFPLTVTSAQKNPTAFYLCASSMDRGNTEAFFGQGTRLTVV.

This clone has just one count. V is TRBV11-1 and J is TRBJ2-5; 8 nucleotides line up with TRBD2. V was pared by 5 bases and J by 3 bases, with 11 bases of the junction left unmatched. Germline CDR1 reads SGHAT; CDR2 reads FQDESV (reference sequence). This CDR3 contains 16 residues. This CDR3 is CASSPISGVLKETQYF. In nucleotides, the CDR3 is TGTGCCAGCAGCCCAATTAGCGGGGTGCTAAAAGAGACCCAGTACTTC.

The J gene is TRBJ1-2, the V gene TRBV6-5; TRBD1 aligns across 9 bases. Germline V gene data show CDR1 as MNHEY and CDR2 as SVGAGI. This CDR3 is 14 amino acids long. Trimming at V came to 2 bases and at J to 8 bases, leaving 6 bases not matched to a gene. The CDR3 protein is CASSYHRGPEGYTF. The CDR3 DNA sequence: TGTGCCAGCAGTTACCACAGGGGGCCGGAAGGCTACACCTTC.

The CDR3 region is CASSVTGVSRVTDTQYF. The CDR3 DNA reads as TGTGCCAGCAGCGTTACAGGGGTAAGTCGGGTCACAGATACGCAGTATTTT. V is TRBV5-5 and J is TRBJ2-3; 7 bases match TRBD1. This CDR3 comprises 17 residues. Germline trimming cut 4 bases from V and 2 bases from J; bases unmatched to any gene: 13. Looked up from germline, CDR1 is SGHKS and CDR2 is YYEKEE (reference sequence).

The J gene is TRBJ2-3, the V gene TRBV6-5; 9 nucleotides agree with TRBD1. Looked up from germline, CDR1 is MNHEY and CDR2 is SVGAGI. Germline trimming cut 8 bases from V and 2 bases from J; bases unmatched to any gene: 5. The CDR3 spans 14 residues. This CDR3 is CASRRDRATDTQYF. In DNA, the CDR3 is TGTGCCAGCCGCCGGGACAGGGCCACAGATACGCAGTATTTT.

This clone was seen just once. CDR3 protein: CASSLSSRYNEQFF. The CDR3 coding sequence is TGTGCCAGCAGTTTATCCTCCCGCTACAATGAGCAGTTCTTC. The chain joins TRBV27 to TRBJ2-1, with D uncertain. CDR1 is MNHEY, CDR2 SMNVEV, per germline (reference sequence). The length of the CDR3 is 14 residues. Trimming removed 0 bases at V and 3 bases at J, with 6 bases between.

This chain joins TRBV10-1 and TRBJ1-1, with 8 positions matching TRBD1. There are 13 residues in the CDR3. V lost 8 bases to trimming and J lost 0 bases; unmatched junction nucleotides: 2. Germline CDR1 is WNHNN and CDR2 is SYGVQD (reference sequence). For the CDR3, the DNA is TGCGCCAGCTCAGGGGGCATGAACACTGAAGCTTTCTTT. It is translated as CASSGGMNTEAFF.

This sequence joins TRBV6-6 and TRBJ2-1; a possible D gene is TRBD2 (5 bases). V lost 2 bases and J 10 bases, leaving 9 bases between the germline ends. This CDR3 has 12 residues. Germline loops: CDR1 MNHNY, CDR2 SVGAGI (reference sequence). The CDR3 protein is CASSYTAGEQFF. CDR3 DNA sequence: TGTGCCAGCAGTTACACTGCGGGCGAGCAGTTCTTC.

J is TRBJ1-5 and V is TRBV10-3; 10 bases are shared with TRBD1. The CDR3 contains 17 residues. Germline V gives CDR1 ENHRY, CDR2 SYGVKD. Unmatched junction bases numbered 6, after V lost 2 bases and J lost 2 bases. CDR3 sequence reads: CAISEPEGQGGNQPQHF. CDR3 DNA: TGTGCCATCAGTGAGCCCGAAGGACAGGGGGGCAATCAGCCCCAGCATTTT.

The chain is built from TRBV7-3 and TRBJ1-3; unclear D gene. The CDR3 has 14 residues. With 2 bases removed from V and 7 bases from J, the gap between germline ends came to 12 bases. Looked up from germline, CDR1 is SGHTA and CDR2 is FQGTGA. CDR3 bases: TGTGCCAGCAGCTTACAGGCACCGGGGAACACCATATATTTT. As protein: CASSLQAPGNTIYF.

The chain couples TRBV30 to TRBJ2-7, with TRBD1 as a possible D gene (6 bases). There are 14 residues in the CDR3. The V end was cut by 2 bases, the J end by 6 bases, with 17 bases between. The V gene's germline CDR1 is GTSNPN and CDR2 SVGIG (reference sequence). The CDR3 coding sequence is TGTGCCTGGAGTAAAGCGGACAGAGAAGGCGAGCAGTACTTC. Translating gives CAWSKADREGEQYF.

A word on this clone: The same CDR3 is also encoded by other DNA sequences in this sample. This sequence joins TRBV6-4 and TRBJ1-5, with D maybe TRBD1 (5 bases). Germline values: CDR1 MRHNA, CDR2 SNTAGT. The CDR3 is 14 residues long. Deletions cut 3 bases from V and 4 bases from J, with 10 bases between. The chain's CDR3 is CASSEAGGNQPQHF. The CDR3 DNA reads as TGTGCCAGCAGTGAGGCCGGGGGAAATCAGCCCCAGCATTTT.

V gene TRBV7-9 combines with J gene TRBJ1-5; D unresolved. The CDR3 contains 14 residues. Germline values: CDR1 SEHNR, CDR2 FQNEAQ (reference sequence). V lost 1 base, J lost 3 bases, and 7 bases lay in between. In nucleotides, the CDR3 is TGTGCCAGCAGCTTAGGACAAGTCAATCAGCCCCAGCATTTT. Translation gives CASSLGQVNQPQHF.

A single count supports this clone. The V gene is TRBV18, the J gene TRBJ1-2; D unclear. The CDR3 runs to 15 residues. The germline V and J ends were trimmed by 2 bases and 0 bases, with 10 bases remaining between them. Germline loops: CDR1 KGHSH, CDR2 LQKENI. The CDR3 is CASSPGQLANYGYTF. The CDR3 DNA sequence: TGTGCCAGCTCACCAGGTCAGCTAGCTAACTATGGCTACACCTTC. Drawing the rest from reference TRBV18 and TRBJ1-2, the complete variable domain is NAGVMQNPRHLVRRRGQEARLRCSPMKGHSHVYWYRQLPEEGLKFMVYLQKENIIDESGMPKERFSAEFPKEGPSILRIQQVVRGDSAAYFCASSPGQLANYGYTFGSGTRLTVV.

The rearrangement uses TRBV20-1 and TRBJ1-2; D is perhaps TRBD1 (5 bases). V dropped 4 bases and J dropped 5 bases, with 8 bases sitting between them. The CDR3 covers 11 residues. Germline CDR1 DFQATT, CDR2 SNEGSKA (reference sequence). For the CDR3, the DNA is TGCAGTGCTAAGGGGTTGTATGGCTACACCTTC. It specifies CSAKGLYGYTF.

This clone showed up just a few times. The V and J genes are TRBV5-5 and TRBJ2-2; 10 bases line up with TRBD2. The V and J ends lost 6 bases and 4 bases, in that order; junction bases with no gene match: 9. This CDR3 is built from 16 residues. Germline V gene data show CDR1 as SGHKS and CDR2 as YYEKEE (reference sequence). CDR3 in amino acids: CASNPLAGEGTGELFF. The CDR3 coding sequence is TGTGCCAGCAACCCCCTAGCGGGGGAGGGCACCGGGGAGCTGTTTTTT.

The rearrangement uses TRBV5-1 and TRBJ2-1; D call uncertain. This CDR3 is 12 amino acids long. Trimming took off 7 bases at V and 2 bases at J, with 7 bases between the two ends. Germline V gene data show CDR1 as SGHRS and CDR2 as YFSETQ. CDR3 nucleotides: TGCGCCAGCGCTAAAGCCTACAATGAGCAGTTCTTC. This gives the protein CASAKAYNEQFF.

The CDR3 sequence is CASSQGTATNEKLFF. CDR3 DNA sequence: TGTGCCAGCAGCCAAGGGACAGCAACTAATGAAAAACTGTTTTTT. The chain couples TRBV3-1 (or the pseudogene TRBV3-2) to TRBJ1-4, with D perhaps matching TRBD1 (6 bases). Germline V gene lookup returns CDR1 LGHDT and CDR2 YNNKEL (reference sequence). CDR3 length: 15 residues. The V and J ends lost 1 base and 0 bases respectively, with 6 bases between them.

This chain uses TRBV6-4 with TRBJ1-6; TRBD1 is a possible D gene (5 bases). V dropped 6 bases and J dropped 7 bases, with 13 bases sitting between them. This CDR3 comprises 14 residues. Germline CDR1 and CDR2: MRHNA and SNTAGT. CDR3 amino acids: CASSMMSGNSPLHF. The CDR3 region has the DNA TGTGCCAGCAGCATGATGTCAGGGAATTCACCCCTCCACTTT.